These T cell receptor beta chains were read from a single sample in a study of T cells in Graves' hyperthyroidism and ophthalmopathy. TCRdb re-analysed the multiplex PCR reads in MiXCR, keeping a single row per CDR3 protein. The table has 600,000 or so distinct CDR3 sequences, 15% to 20% seen once. Specimen: blood. The receptor set was obtained from a woman aged 30 to 39 with Graves' hyperthyroidism. The CDR3 runs from the conserved cysteine through the conserved F or W. Fields, in order: V gene, clone size, D gene, J gene, CDR3 DNA, CDR3 protein. D genes are given only for firm matches. Clone size is stated in some rows and not others, as once, few, many or a class when expanded.

>TRBV7-9|NA|NA|TRBJ2-5
TGTGCCAGCAGCTTAATTTCGCAGGGATCAGAGACCCAGTACTTC
CASSLISQGSETQYF
>TRBV3-1|many|TRBD1|TRBJ2-7
TGTGCCAGCAGTCTCTTTCCGGGACAGCACTACGAGCAGTACTTC
CASSLFPGQHYEQYF
>TRBV2|many|NA|TRBJ2-2
TGTGCCAGCAGTGTTCTAGACGACGGGGAGCTGTTTTTT
CASSVLDDGELFF
>TRBV7-9|few|NA|TRBJ1-1
TGTGCCAGCAGCCCCAGCCCGGGGACTGAAGCTTTCTTT
CASSPSPGTEAFF
>TRBV24-1|NA|TRBD1|TRBJ2-1
TGTGCCACCAGTGATAAAGCCGGGACAGGATACAATGAGCAGTTCTTC
CATSDKAGTGYNEQFF
>TRBV19|few|NA|TRBJ2-7
TGTGCCAGTAGTATTGCCGGGAATGTTGACGAGCAGTACTTC
CASSIAGNVDEQYF
>TRBV9|NA|TRBD2|TRBJ2-1
TGTGCCAGCAGCCCTACGGGACTAGGATACAATGAGCAGTTCTTC
CASSPTGLGYNEQFF
>TRBV5-1|NA|TRBD1|TRBJ1-2
TGCGCCAGCAGCGTGGCGGGACAGGACCTCTATGGCTACACCTTC
CASSVAGQDLYGYTF
>TRBV2|many|TRBD1|TRBJ1-2
TGTGCCAGCAGTGTGGGGCAGGGGGATACCTATGGCTACACCTTC
CASSVGQGDTYGYTF
>TRBV20-1|few|NA|TRBJ1-2
TGCAGTGCAGATTTAGGGTTCCTCGAGGACTATGGCTACACCTTC
CSADLGFLEDYGYTF
>TRBV2|NA|TRBD2|TRBJ2-1
TGTGCCATAACCTTAGCGGGAGCCCACAATGAGCAGTTCTTC
CAITLAGAHNEQFF
>TRBV7-8|many|TRBD2|TRBJ2-7
TGTGCCAGCAGCCGCCTGCTGGGACTAGCGGGAGAGCAGTACTTC
CASSRLLGLAGEQYF
>TRBV15|NA|NA|TRBJ2-7
TGTGCCACCAGCAGTTACACCGACGAGCAGTACTTC
CATSSYTDEQYF
>TRBV28|many|NA|TRBJ2-6
TGTGCCAGCAGTTTATCCGACAGGGCGGGGCGGGCCAACGTCCTGACTTTC
CASSLSDRAGRANVLTF
>TRBV7-2|NA|TRBD1|TRBJ2-5
TGTGCCAGCAGCTTAAAGGGACAGGGCCTTTATGCCCAGTACTTC
CASSLKGQGLYAQYF
>TRBV30|many|TRBD1|TRBJ1-4
TGTGCCTGGAGTGACGACAGGGGGATAAGTGAAAAACTGTTTTTT
CAWSDDRGISEKLFF
>TRBV20-1|NA|NA|TRBJ1-6
TGCAGTGCTAAGAGGAGACATTCACCCCTCCACTTT
CSAKRRHSPLHF
>TRBV20-1|many|NA|TRBJ2-7
TGCAGTGCTAGGCCCCTCCATGGACTCTCCTACGAGCAGTACTTC
CSARPLHGLSYEQYF
>TRBV6-1|NA|TRBD2|TRBJ2-1
TGTGCCAGCAGTGGGACTAGCGGGATGGGGGAGCAGTTCTTC
CASSGTSGMGEQFF
>TRBV30|many|NA|TRBJ1-1
TGTGCCTGGAGTGTAATGGTAACTGAAGCTTTCTTT
CAWSVMVTEAFF
>TRBV20-1|many|NA|TRBJ1-5
TGCAGTGTTCCCAGGGCAGGACAGCCCCAGCATTTT
CSVPRAGQPQHF
>TRBV2|many|NA|TRBJ2-3
TGTGCCAGCAGTGGAGACAGCAGTAGCACAGATACGCAGTATTTT
CASSGDSSSTDTQYF
>TRBV5-1|many|TRBD1|TRBJ2-7
TGCGCCAGCAGCCTAGGACAGGGCGGGAACGAGCAGTACTTC
CASSLGQGGNEQYF
>TRBV11-3|many|TRBD1|TRBJ2-1
TGTGCCAGCAGCCCTGACAGGGGGATCCACAATGAGCAGTTCTTC
CASSPDRGIHNEQFF
>TRBV27|many|NA|TRBJ1-6
TGTGCCAGCAGCATGGGTAATTCACCCCTCCACTTT
CASSMGNSPLHF
>TRBV12-3/TRBV12-4|many|NA|TRBJ2-3
TGTGCCAGCAGCCCTGGCGGCCCAGATACGCAGTATTTT
CASSPGGPDTQYF
>TRBV28|NA|NA|TRBJ1-3
TGTGCCAGCACCTCGCTTGGAAACACCATATATTTT
CASTSLGNTIYF
>TRBV12-3/TRBV12-4|few|TRBD1|TRBJ1-4
TGTGCCAGCAGTAGAACCCGGACAGGGAACAAACTGTTTTTT
CASSRTRTGNKLFF
>TRBV6-1|many|NA|TRBJ2-7
TGTGCCAGCAGCTCAGGGGCCTACTCCTACGAGCAGTACTTC
CASSSGAYSYEQYF
>TRBV24-1|many|NA|TRBJ2-7
TGTGCCACCAGTATCTCCGGTGGGTACGAGCAGTACTTC
CATSISGGYEQYF